One TCR beta chain is described in this entry. This entry is derived from a study of technical replicates of blood from a few donors. Data came from immunoSEQ multiplex PCR; TCRdb stores just in-frame clones and leaves some out. The data hold about 66,000 clones, with approximately 87% observed a single time. This TCR came from a human donor in good health. Some clones in this sample may be carry-over from other donors' samples. Sequenced material: PBMCs.

CDR3 nucleotide sequence: TGTGCCAGCAGCCTCACTTCTGGAGACTGGTCCTACGAGCAGTACTTC. Its translation is CASSLTSGDWSYEQYF. The chain recombines TRBV7-2 with TRBJ2-7; D gene unclear. This CDR3 comprises 16 residues. Germline-derived CDR1 and CDR2 are SGHTA and FQGNSA. Trimming left V 5 bases short and J 1 base short, with 18 bases between. The variable domain in full, completed from reference TRBV7-2 and TRBJ2-7, reads GAGVSQSPSNKVTEKGKDVELRCDPISGHTALYWYRQSLGQGLEFLIYFQGNSAPDKSGLPSDRFSAERTGGSVSTLTIQRTQQEDSAVYLCASSLTSGDWSYEQYFGPGTRLTVT.